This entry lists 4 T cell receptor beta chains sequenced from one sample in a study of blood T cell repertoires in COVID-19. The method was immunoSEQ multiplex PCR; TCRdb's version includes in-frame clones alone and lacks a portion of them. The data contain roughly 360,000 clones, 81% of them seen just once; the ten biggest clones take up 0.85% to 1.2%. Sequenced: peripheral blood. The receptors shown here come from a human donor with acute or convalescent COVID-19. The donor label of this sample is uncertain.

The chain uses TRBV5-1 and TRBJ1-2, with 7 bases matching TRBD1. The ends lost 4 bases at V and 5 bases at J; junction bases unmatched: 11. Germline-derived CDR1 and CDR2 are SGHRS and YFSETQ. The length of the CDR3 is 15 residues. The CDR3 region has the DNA TGCGCCAGCAGCCCTGGGACAGAGGCCAGGTATGGCTACACCTTC. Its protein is CASSPGTEARYGYTF. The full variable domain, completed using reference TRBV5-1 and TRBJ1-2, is KAGVTQTPRYLIKTRGQQVTLSCSPISGHRSVSWYQQTPGQGLQFLFEYFSETQRNKGNFPGRFSGRQFSNSRSEMNVSTLELGDSALYLCASSPGTEARYGYTFGSGTRLTVV.

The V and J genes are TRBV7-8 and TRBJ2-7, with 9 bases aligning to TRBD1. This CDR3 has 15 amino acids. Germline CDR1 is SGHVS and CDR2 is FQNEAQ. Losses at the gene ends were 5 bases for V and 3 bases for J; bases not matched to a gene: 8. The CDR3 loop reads CASSPPGTGHYEQYF. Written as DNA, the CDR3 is TGTGCCAGCAGCCCGCCCGGGACAGGGCACTACGAGCAGTACTTC.

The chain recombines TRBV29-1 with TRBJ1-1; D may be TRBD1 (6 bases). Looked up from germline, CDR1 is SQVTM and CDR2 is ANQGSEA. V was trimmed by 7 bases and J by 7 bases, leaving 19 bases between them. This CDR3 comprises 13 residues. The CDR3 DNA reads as TGCAGCGCCTCACAGGGTGGAGTAAGTGAAGCTTTCTTT. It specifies CSASQGGVSEAFF.

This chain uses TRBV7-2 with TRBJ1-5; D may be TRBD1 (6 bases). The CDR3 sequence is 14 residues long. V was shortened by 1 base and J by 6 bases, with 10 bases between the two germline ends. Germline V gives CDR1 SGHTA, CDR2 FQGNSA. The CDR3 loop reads CASSLERGGQPQHF. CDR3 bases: TGTGCCAGCAGCTTAGAAAGGGGGGGTCAGCCCCAGCATTTT.